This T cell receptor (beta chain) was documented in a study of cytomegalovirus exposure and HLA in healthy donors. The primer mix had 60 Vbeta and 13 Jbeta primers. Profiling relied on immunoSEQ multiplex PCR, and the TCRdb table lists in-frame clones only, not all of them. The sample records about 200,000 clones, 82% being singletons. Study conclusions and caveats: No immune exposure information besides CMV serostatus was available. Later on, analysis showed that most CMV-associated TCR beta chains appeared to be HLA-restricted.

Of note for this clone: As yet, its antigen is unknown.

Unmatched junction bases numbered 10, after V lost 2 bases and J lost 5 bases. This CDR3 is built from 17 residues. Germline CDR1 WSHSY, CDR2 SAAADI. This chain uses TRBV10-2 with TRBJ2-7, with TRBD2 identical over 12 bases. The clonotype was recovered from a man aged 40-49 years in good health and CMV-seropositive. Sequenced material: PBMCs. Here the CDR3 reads CASSEPMRTSGDHEQYF. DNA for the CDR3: TGCGCCAGCAGTGAGCCAATGCGGACTAGCGGGGACCACGAGCAGTACTTC.